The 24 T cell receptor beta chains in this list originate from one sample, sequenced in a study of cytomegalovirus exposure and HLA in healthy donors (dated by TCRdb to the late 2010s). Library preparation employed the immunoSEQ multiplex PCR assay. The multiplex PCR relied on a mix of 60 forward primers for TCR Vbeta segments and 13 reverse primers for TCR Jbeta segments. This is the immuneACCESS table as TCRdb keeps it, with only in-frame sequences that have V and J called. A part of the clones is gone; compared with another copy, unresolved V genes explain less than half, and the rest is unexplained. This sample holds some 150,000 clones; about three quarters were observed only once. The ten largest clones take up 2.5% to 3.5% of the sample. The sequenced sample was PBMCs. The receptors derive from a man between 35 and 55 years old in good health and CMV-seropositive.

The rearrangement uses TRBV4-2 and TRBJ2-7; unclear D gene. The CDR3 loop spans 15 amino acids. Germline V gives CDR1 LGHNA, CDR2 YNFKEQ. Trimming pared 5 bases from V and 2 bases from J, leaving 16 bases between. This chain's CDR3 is CASSSGDVTPYEQYF. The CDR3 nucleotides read TGTGCCAGCAGCTCCGGTGATGTTACGCCCTACGAGCAGTACTTC.

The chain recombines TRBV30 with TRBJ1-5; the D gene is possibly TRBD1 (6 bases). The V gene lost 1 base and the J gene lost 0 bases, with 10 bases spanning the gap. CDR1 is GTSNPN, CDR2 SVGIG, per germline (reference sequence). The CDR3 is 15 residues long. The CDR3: CAWSGTVYSNQPQHF. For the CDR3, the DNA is TGTGCCTGGAGTGGGACAGTCTATAGCAATCAGCCCCAGCATTTT.

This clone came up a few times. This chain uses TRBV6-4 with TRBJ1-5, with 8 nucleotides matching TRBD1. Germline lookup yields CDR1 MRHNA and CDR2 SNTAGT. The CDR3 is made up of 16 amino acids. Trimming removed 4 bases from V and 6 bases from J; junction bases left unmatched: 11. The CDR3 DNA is TGTGCCAGCAGTGCCACCACCGGGACAGGAAGTCAGCCCCAGCATTTT. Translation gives CASSATTGTGSQPQHF.

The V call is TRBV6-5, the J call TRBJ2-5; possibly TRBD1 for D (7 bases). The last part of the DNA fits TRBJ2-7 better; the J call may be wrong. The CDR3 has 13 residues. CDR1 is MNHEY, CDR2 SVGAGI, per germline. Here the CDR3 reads CASSYGGTVEQYF. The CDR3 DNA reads TGTGCCAGCAGTTACGGGGGGACAGTCGAGCAGTACTTC.

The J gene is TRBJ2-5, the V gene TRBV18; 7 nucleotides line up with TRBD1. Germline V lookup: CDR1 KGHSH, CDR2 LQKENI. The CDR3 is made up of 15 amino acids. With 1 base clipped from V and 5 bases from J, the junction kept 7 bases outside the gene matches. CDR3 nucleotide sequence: TGTGCCAGCTCACCACGCCAGGGGGAAGGGGAGACCCAGTACTTC. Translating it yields CASSPRQGEGETQYF. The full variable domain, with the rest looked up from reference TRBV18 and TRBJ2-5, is NAGVMQNPRHLVRRRGQEARLRCSPMKGHSHVYWYRQLPEEGLKFMVYLQKENIIDESGMPKERFSAEFPKEGPSILRIQQVVRGDSAAYFCASSPRQGEGETQYFGPGTRLLVL.

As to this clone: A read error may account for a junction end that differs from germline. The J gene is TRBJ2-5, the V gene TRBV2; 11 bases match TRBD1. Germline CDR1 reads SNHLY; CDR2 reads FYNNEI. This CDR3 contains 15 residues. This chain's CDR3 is CASSERTGGQQTQYF. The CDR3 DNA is TGTGCCAGCAGTGAAAGGACAGGGGGCCAACAGACCCAGTACTTC.

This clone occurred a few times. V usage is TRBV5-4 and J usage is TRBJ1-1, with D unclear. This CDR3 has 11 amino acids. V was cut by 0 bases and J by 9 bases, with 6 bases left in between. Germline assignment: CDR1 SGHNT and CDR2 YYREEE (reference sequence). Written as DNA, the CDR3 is TGTGCCAGCAGCTTGGGGGCCCAAGCTTTCTTT. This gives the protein CASSLGAQAFF.

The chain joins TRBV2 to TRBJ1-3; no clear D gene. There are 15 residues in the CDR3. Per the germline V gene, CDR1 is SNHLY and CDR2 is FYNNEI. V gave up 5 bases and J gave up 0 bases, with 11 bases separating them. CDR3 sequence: CASSRQEVSGNTIYF. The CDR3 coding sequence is TGTGCCAGCAGTCGGCAGGAAGTCTCTGGAAACACCATATATTTT.

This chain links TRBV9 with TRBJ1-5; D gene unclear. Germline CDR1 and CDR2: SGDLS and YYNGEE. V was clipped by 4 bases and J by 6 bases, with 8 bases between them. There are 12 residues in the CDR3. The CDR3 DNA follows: TGTGCCAGCAGCTCAGGCCGTCAGCCCCAGCATTTT. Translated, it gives CASSSGRQPQHF.

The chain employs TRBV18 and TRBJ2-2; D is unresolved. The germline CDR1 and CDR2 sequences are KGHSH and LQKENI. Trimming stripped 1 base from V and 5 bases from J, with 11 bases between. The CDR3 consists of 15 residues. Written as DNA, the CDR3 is TGTGCCAGCTCACCACAGCCGGGTGGGACCGGGGAGCTGTTTTTT. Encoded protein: CASSPQPGGTGELFF.

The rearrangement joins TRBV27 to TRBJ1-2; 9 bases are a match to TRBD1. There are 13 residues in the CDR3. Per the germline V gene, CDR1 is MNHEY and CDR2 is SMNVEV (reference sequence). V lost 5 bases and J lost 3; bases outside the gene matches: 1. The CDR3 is CASSGDRDYGYTF. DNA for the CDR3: TGTGCCAGCAGTGGGGACAGGGACTATGGCTACACCTTC.

CDR3 loop: CASSLALAGGYNEQFF. The DNA for the CDR3 is TGTGCCAGCAGCTTGGCGCTAGCGGGAGGATACAATGAGCAGTTCTTC. The chain uses TRBV5-5 and TRBJ2-1; 11 nucleotides align to TRBD2. Trimming cost V 0 bases and J 4 bases; bases outside gene matches: 3. Germline CDR1 reads SGHKS; CDR2 reads YYEKEE (reference sequence). The CDR3 is 16 amino acids.

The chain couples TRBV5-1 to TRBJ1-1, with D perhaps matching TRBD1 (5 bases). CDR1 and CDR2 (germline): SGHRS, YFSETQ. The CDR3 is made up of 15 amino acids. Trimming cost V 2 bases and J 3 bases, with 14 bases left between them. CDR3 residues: CASSFAGNWDTEAFF. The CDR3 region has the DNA TGCGCCAGCAGCTTCGCAGGGAACTGGGACACTGAAGCTTTCTTT.

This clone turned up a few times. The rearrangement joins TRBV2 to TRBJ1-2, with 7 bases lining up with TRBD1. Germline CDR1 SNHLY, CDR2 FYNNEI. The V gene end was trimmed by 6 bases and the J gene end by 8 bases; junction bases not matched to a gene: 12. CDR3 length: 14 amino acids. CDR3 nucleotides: TGTGCCAGCAGGGACCAGACAGGGCTCGTCGGCTACACCTTC. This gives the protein CASRDQTGLVGYTF.

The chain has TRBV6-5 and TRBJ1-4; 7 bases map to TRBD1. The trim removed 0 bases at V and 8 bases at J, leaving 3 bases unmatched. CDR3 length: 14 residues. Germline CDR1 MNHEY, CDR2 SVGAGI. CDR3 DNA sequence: TGTGCCAGCAGTTACTCGAGGGGGCGCGAAAAACTGTTTTTT. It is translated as CASSYSRGREKLFF.

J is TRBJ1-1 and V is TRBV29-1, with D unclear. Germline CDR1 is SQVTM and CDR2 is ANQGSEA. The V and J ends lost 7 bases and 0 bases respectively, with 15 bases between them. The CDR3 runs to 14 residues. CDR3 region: CSALRGYMNTEAFF. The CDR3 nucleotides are TGCAGCGCCCTAAGAGGATACATGAACACTGAAGCTTTCTTT.

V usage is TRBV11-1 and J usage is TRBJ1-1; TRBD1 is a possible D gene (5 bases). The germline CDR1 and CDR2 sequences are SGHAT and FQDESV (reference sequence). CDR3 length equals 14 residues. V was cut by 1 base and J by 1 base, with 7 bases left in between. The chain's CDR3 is CASSLGQGNTEAFF. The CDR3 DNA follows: TGTGCCAGCAGCTTAGGGCAGGGGAACACTGAAGCTTTCTTT.

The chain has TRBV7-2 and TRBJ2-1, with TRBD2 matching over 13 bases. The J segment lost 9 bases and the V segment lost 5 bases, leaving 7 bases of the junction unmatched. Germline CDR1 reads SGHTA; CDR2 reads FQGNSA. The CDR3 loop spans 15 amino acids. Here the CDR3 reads CASSLTSGRAAEQFF. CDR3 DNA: TGTGCCAGCAGCCTTACTAGCGGGAGGGCCGCTGAGCAGTTCTTC.

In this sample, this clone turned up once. CDR3 protein: CASSQSGLAGGWSQETQYF. As DNA, the CDR3 is TGCGCCAGCAGTCAATCGGGACTAGCGGGAGGGTGGTCCCAAGAGACCCAGTACTTC. The genes are TRBV23-1 and TRBJ2-5, with 16 bases that match TRBD2. TRBV23-1 is marked as an open reading frame, function uncertain. The ends lost 0 bases at V and 1 base at J; junction bases unmatched: 5. The CDR3 contains 19 residues.

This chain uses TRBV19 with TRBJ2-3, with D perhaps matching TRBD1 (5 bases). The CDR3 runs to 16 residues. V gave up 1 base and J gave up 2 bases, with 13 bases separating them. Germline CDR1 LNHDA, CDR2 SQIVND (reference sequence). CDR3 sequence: CASSIGTPEPTDTQYF. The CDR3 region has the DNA TGTGCCAGTAGTATAGGGACACCCGAACCCACAGATACGCAGTATTTT.

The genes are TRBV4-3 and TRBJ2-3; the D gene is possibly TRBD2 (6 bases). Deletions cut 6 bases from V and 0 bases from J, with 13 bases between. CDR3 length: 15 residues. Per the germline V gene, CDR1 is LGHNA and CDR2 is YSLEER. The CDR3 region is CASRIGSRSTDTQYF. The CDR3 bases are TGCGCCAGCAGGATCGGGAGCAGAAGCACAGATACGCAGTATTTT.

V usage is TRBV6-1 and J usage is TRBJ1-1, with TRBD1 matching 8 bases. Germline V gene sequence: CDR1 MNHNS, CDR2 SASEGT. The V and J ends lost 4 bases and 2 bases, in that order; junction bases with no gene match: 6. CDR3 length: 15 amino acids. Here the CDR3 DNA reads TGTGCCAGCAGTGCAGGACAGGGCCAAAACACTGAAGCTTTCTTT. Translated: CASSAGQGQNTEAFF.

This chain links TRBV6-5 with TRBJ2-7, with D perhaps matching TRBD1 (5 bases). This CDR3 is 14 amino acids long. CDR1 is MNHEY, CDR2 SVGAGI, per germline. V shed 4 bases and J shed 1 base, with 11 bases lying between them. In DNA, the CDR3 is TGTGCCAGCAGTTCCCCTGGGGCTTCCTACGAGCAGTACTTC. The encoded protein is CASSSPGASYEQYF.

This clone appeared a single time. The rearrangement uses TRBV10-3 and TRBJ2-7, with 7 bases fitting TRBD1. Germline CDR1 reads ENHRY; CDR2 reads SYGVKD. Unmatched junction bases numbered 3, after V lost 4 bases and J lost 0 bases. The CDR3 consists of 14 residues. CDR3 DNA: TGTGCCATCAGTGTGGGACAGAGCTCCTACGAGCAGTACTTC. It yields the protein CAISVGQSSYEQYF.